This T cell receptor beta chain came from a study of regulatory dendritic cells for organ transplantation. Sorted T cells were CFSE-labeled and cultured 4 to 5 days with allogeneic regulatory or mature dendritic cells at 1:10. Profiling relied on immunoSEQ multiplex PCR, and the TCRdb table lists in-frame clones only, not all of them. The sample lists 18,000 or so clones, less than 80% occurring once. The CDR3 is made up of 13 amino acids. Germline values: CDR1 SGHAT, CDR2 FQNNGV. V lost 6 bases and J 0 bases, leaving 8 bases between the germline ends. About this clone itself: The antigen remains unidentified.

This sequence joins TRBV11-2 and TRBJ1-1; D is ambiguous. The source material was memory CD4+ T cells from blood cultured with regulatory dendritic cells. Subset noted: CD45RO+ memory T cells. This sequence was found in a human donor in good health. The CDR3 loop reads CASRMIVNTEAFF. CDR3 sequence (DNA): TGTGCCAGCAGAATGATCGTGAACACTGAAGCTTTCTTT.